Each of the 27 T cell receptor beta chains below was sequenced from the same sample in a study of Tregs in tolerant kidney transplant recipients. The assay was immunoSEQ multiplex PCR, and TCRdb's table has in-frame clones only and misses some. Counted here are 40,000 to 50,000 clones, 91% occurring once; the ten biggest clones make up around 0.7%. Sample: Tregs from blood. The receptors were gathered from a human donor in good health.

The genes are TRBV2 and TRBJ2-7; TRBD2 agrees at 14 bases. V lost 4 bases to trimming and J lost 4 bases; unmatched junction nucleotides: 3. Germline V gives CDR1 SNHLY, CDR2 FYNNEI. CDR3 length equals 15 residues. The CDR3 nucleotides are TGTGCCAGCAGTGTTGGGACTAGCGGGAGATACGAGCAGTACTTC. This translates into CASSVGTSGRYEQYF. The whole variable domain, filled in from reference TRBV2 and TRBJ2-7, reads EPEVTQTPSHQVTQMGQEVILRCVPISNHLYFYWYRQILGQKVEFLVSFYNNEISEKSEIFDDQFSVERPDGSNFTLKIRSTKLEDSAMYFCASSVGTSGRYEQYFGPGTRLTVT.

This clone appeared once. The CDR3 loop reads CASSEVGFGPQHF. The CDR3 nucleotides are TGCGCCAGCAGTGAGGTGGGCTTTGGGCCCCAGCATTTT. V and J are TRBV10-1 and TRBJ1-5; no firm D call. The length of the CDR3 is 13 residues. V lost 2 bases to trimming and J lost 9 bases, with 11 bases between them. The germline V gene has CDR1 WNHNN and CDR2 SYGVQD (reference sequence).

V usage is TRBV5-4 and J usage is TRBJ2-7; a possible D gene is TRBD1 (5 bases). The CDR3 covers 16 residues. Trimming took 2 bases from V and 2 from J, leaving 17 bases between them. Looked up from germline, CDR1 is SGHNT and CDR2 is YYREEE (reference sequence). CDR3 in amino acids: CASSFLQGPPTYEQYF. CDR3 DNA: TGTGCCAGCAGCTTTCTTCAGGGTCCCCCGACCTACGAGCAGTACTTC.

This clone showed up just once. The CDR3 spells CASSATRSYNEQFF. In nucleotides, the CDR3 is TGCGCCAGCAGTGCAACAAGATCCTACAATGAGCAGTTCTTC. The chain uses TRBV10-1 and TRBJ2-1; D unclear. CDR1 and CDR2 from the germline V gene are WNHNN and SYGVQD (reference sequence). Trimming left V 4 bases short and J 1 base short, with 8 bases between. The length of the CDR3 is 14 residues.

V gene TRBV6-1 combines with J gene TRBJ2-2, with 8 bases aligning to TRBD2. Trimming removed 6 bases from V and 2 bases from J; junction bases left unmatched: 8. The CDR3 loop spans 16 amino acids. CDR1 and CDR2 (germline): MNHNS, SASEGT. CDR3 in DNA: TGTGCCAGCAGGGAACTGGGGACTAGAAACACCGGGGAGCTGTTTTTT. Protein sequence: CASRELGTRNTGELFF.

V and J are TRBV7-8 and TRBJ2-3; D unclear. The V gene's germline CDR1 is SGHVS and CDR2 FQNEAQ. Trimming removed 2 bases at V and 4 bases at J, with 7 bases between. This CDR3 spans 13 amino acids. CDR3 in amino acids: CASSLIVADTQYF. The CDR3 nucleotides read TGTGCCAGCAGCTTAATAGTGGCAGATACGCAGTATTTT.

The gene calls are TRBV5-1 and TRBJ1-3, with a possible D match to TRBD1 (6 bases). Between the trimmed V and J ends, which lost 0 bases and 1 base, there was a span of 8 bases. The length of the CDR3 is 15 residues. Germline V gene sequence: CDR1 SGHRS, CDR2 YFSETQ. The CDR3 DNA reads as TGCGCCAGCAGCTTGGGGACAGTATCTGGAAACACCATATATTTT. Its translation is CASSLGTVSGNTIYF.

This chain joins TRBV15 and TRBJ1-2; D may be TRBD1 (5 bases). This CDR3 is 13 amino acids long. The V and J ends lost 3 bases and 7 bases respectively, with 12 bases between them. CDR1 and CDR2 from the germline V gene are LNHNV and YYDKDF (reference sequence). CDR3 sequence reads: CATSSVAGFGYTF. The CDR3 DNA is TGTGCCACCAGCAGCGTGGCAGGGTTTGGCTACACCTTC. Drawing the rest from reference TRBV15 and TRBJ1-2, the complete variable domain is DAMVIQNPRYQVTQFGKPVTLSCSQTLNHNVMYWYQQKSSQAPKLLFHYYDKDFNNEADTPDNFQSRRPNTSFCFLDIRSPGLGDTAMYLCATSSVAGFGYTFGSGTRLTVV.

A single count supports this clone. The V call is TRBV5-1, the J call TRBJ1-4, with no clear D. The germline V gene encodes CDR1 SGHRS and CDR2 YFSETQ. This CDR3 is 14 amino acids long. V was trimmed by 3 bases and J by 4 bases, leaving 10 bases between them. This CDR3 reads CASSYQGFNEKLFF. Written as DNA, the CDR3 is TGCGCCAGCAGCTACCAAGGTTTTAATGAAAAACTGTTTTTT.

This sequence joins TRBV7-2 and TRBJ2-2, with unresolved D. V lost 2 bases and J lost 4, with 5 bases in between. There are 13 residues in the CDR3. Germline V CDR1 and CDR2: SGHTA, FQGNSA. The DNA of the CDR3 is TGTGCCAGCAGCTTAAATCCCACCGGGGAGCTGTTTTTT. It specifies CASSLNPTGELFF.

V usage is TRBV6-1 and J usage is TRBJ1-6; D possibly corresponds to TRBD1 (5 bases). The CDR3 loop spans 16 amino acids. Germline lookup yields CDR1 MNHNS and CDR2 SASEGT. Trimming took off 0 bases at V and 0 bases at J, with 6 bases between the two ends. The DNA of the CDR3 is TGTGCCAGCAGTGAAGCGGGGACCTCCTATAATTCACCCCTCCACTTT. Encoded protein: CASSEAGTSYNSPLHF.

The rearrangement uses TRBV6-1 and TRBJ2-1; TRBD1 aligns across 8 bases. With V trimmed by 8 bases and J by 4 bases, 7 bases remained unmatched. The CDR3 loop spans 14 amino acids. CDR1 MNHNS and CDR2 SASEGT come from the germline V gene. CDR3 in DNA: TGTGCCAGCCCTTCAGGGGGCAGATACAATGAGCAGTTCTTC. It is translated as CASPSGGRYNEQFF.

The rearrangement joins TRBV5-4 to TRBJ2-5, with 11 bases fitting TRBD2. Germline CDR1 SGHNT, CDR2 YYREEE (reference sequence). The CDR3 is 16 residues long. The V and J ends lost 4 bases and 2 bases, in that order; junction bases with no gene match: 7. The CDR3, as DNA: TGTGCCAGCAGCCTGGCGGTAGCGGGAGGGCAAGAGACCCAGTACTTC. Encoded protein: CASSLAVAGGQETQYF.

The chain recombines TRBV5-1 with TRBJ2-3; maybe TRBD2 (6 bases). From germline, CDR1 is SGHRS and CDR2 YFSETQ. The CDR3 sequence is 17 residues long. V lost 5 bases to trimming and J lost 2 bases, with 21 bases between them. The CDR3 DNA follows: TGCGCCAGCAGACGGACGGCCGGAGGAGGGAACACAGATACGCAGTATTTT. This encodes CASRRTAGGGNTDTQYF. Filled out from reference TRBV5-1 and TRBJ2-3, the complete variable domain reads KAGVTQTPRYLIKTRGQQVTLSCSPISGHRSVSWYQQTPGQGLQFLFEYFSETQRNKGNFPGRFSGRQFSNSRSEMNVSTLELGDSALYLCASRRTAGGGNTDTQYFGPGTRLTVL.

V gene TRBV2 combines with J gene TRBJ1-2; no reliable D call. The germline V and J ends were trimmed by 1 base and 4 bases, with 7 bases remaining between them. The germline gives CDR1 SNHLY, CDR2 FYNNEI. This CDR3 has 13 residues. CDR3 nucleotide sequence: TGTGCCAGCAGTGAAGAGGGAATCTATGGCTACACCTTC. Protein: CASSEEGIYGYTF.

The V gene is TRBV11-2, the J gene TRBJ2-3; D remains ambiguous. The CDR3 is made up of 11 amino acids. CDR1 SGHAT and CDR2 FQNNGV come from the germline V gene. The V end lost 1 base, the J end lost 6 bases, and 2 bases lay between the germline ends. CDR3 in DNA: TGTGCCAGCAGCTTAGGGGATACGCAGTATTTT. Translating gives CASSLGDTQYF.

The chain has TRBV2 and TRBJ2-7; TRBD2 is a possible D gene (6 bases). Germline CDR1 reads SNHLY; CDR2 reads FYNNEI. This CDR3 spans 16 amino acids. The V end lost 7 bases, the J end lost 3 bases, and 22 bases lay between the germline ends. The CDR3 is CASTRIPGADRYEQYF. The CDR3 coding sequence is TGTGCCAGCACTCGAATCCCGGGAGCAGACCGCTACGAGCAGTACTTC.

The J gene is TRBJ2-2, the V gene TRBV29-1, with D tentatively TRBD2 (6 bases). Germline V gene data show CDR1 as SQVTM and CDR2 as ANQGSEA. The V end lost 7 bases, the J end lost 3 bases, and 15 bases lay between the germline ends. This CDR3 has 14 amino acids. The CDR3 spells CSAGGTTYTGELFF. The CDR3 DNA follows: TGCAGCGCTGGCGGGACCACTTACACCGGGGAGCTGTTTTTT.

J is TRBJ2-3 and V is TRBV5-4, with D possibly TRBD1 on 6 matching bases. The germline CDR1 and CDR2 sequences are SGHNT and YYREEE (reference sequence). Trimming stripped 0 bases from V and 4 bases from J, with 12 bases between. The CDR3 has 15 amino acids. The CDR3 bases are TGTGCCAGCAGCTTGGGAAACAGGGACGCAGATACGCAGTATTTT. Residues: CASSLGNRDADTQYF.

This chain uses TRBV2 with TRBJ2-2; no clear D gene. The V gene lost 4 bases and the J gene lost 0 bases, with 12 bases spanning the gap. This CDR3 has 16 residues. In germline, CDR1 is SNHLY, CDR2 FYNNEI. In DNA, the CDR3 is TGTGCCAGCAGTGTTTTTGTGTTCGCGAACACCGGGGAGCTGTTTTTT. This encodes CASSVFVFANTGELFF.

J is TRBJ2-5 and V is TRBV6-5; D may be TRBD1 or TRBD2 (5 bases each). V was pared by 5 bases and J by 2 bases, with 15 bases between. The CDR3 loop spans 15 amino acids. The germline CDR1 and CDR2 sequences are MNHEY and SVGAGI. The CDR3 DNA reads as TGTGCCAGCAGTAACAGGCTAGCATCTCAAGAGACCCAGTACTTC. This sequence encodes CASSNRLASQETQYF.

This clone came up a few times. The chain joins TRBV6-5 to TRBJ2-5, with D perhaps being TRBD1 or TRBD2 (7 bases each). Trimming pared 7 bases from V and 0 bases from J, leaving 15 bases between. The germline V gene encodes CDR1 MNHEY and CDR2 SVGAGI. The CDR3 spans 15 residues. The CDR3 region is CASTRGGVYQETQYF. In nucleotides, the CDR3 is TGTGCCAGCACCAGGGGGGGGGTATACCAAGAGACCCAGTACTTC.

The J gene is TRBJ1-5, the V gene TRBV15, with D perhaps TRBD1 (5 bases). Trimming stripped 3 bases from V and 3 bases from J, with 9 bases between. CDR1 and CDR2 (germline): LNHNV, YYDKDF (reference sequence). This CDR3 region has 14 residues. The CDR3 DNA is TGTGCCACCAGCAGGAGACAGAACAATCAGCCCCAGCATTTT. Amino acids: CATSRRQNNQPQHF.

This rearrangement joins TRBV7-3 to TRBJ2-1; 9 nucleotides match TRBD1. Germline CDR1 reads SGHTA; CDR2 reads FQGTGA. V was pared by 2 bases and J by 5 bases, with 4 bases of the junction left unmatched. The CDR3 extends over 15 amino acids. CDR3 in amino acids: CASSLRGQGNNEQFF. DNA for the CDR3: TGTGCCAGCAGCTTACGTGGACAGGGGAACAATGAGCAGTTCTTC.

The gene calls are TRBV27 and TRBJ2-1; 8 bases are a match to TRBD2. The length of the CDR3 is 16 residues. Germline V lookup: CDR1 MNHEY, CDR2 SMNVEV (reference sequence). With 6 bases clipped from V and 6 bases from J, the junction kept 13 bases outside the gene matches. In nucleotides, the CDR3 is TGTGCCAGCAGGGGCCTGTCGGCTAGCGGGCTCAATGAGCAGTTCTTC. Translation: CASRGLSASGLNEQFF.

The rearrangement uses TRBV30 and TRBJ2-1, with unresolved D. Germline V gene data show CDR1 as GTSNPN and CDR2 as SVGIG (reference sequence). V was cut by 1 base and J by 7 bases, with 8 bases left in between. The CDR3 length is 12 residues. CDR3 region: CAWSAKDNEQFF. CDR3 DNA: TGTGCCTGGAGTGCCAAAGATAATGAGCAGTTCTTC.

The chain joins TRBV7-8 to TRBJ2-7; the D gene is possibly TRBD2 (5 bases). The CDR3 runs 12 residues. Germline V gives CDR1 SGHVS, CDR2 FQNEAQ. The V and J ends lost 4 bases and 7 bases respectively, with 11 bases between them. In nucleotides, the CDR3 is TGTGCCAGCAGCTCACCTCCGGGGGAGCAGTACTTC. Amino acids: CASSSPPGEQYF.